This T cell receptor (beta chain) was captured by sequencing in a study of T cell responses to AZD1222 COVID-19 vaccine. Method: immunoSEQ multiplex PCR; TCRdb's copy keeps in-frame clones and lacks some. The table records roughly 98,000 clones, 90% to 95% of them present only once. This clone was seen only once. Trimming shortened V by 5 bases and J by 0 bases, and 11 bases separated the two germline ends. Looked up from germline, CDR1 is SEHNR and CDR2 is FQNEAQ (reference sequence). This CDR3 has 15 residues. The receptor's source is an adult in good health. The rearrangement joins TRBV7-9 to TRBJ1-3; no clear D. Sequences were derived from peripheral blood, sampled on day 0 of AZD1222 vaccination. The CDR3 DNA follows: TGTGCCAGCAGCCCAATGGAAGTCTCTGGAAACACCATATATTTT. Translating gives CASSPMEVSGNTIYF.